Sequencing of this T cell receptor (beta chain) was carried out in a study of T cells in Graves' hyperthyroidism and ophthalmopathy. From RNA transcripts, TCR beta CDR3 regions were amplified. Carried out on the TCR CDR3, a first-round RT-PCR used the HTBI primer set. MiXCR was run by TCRdb on the multiplex PCR reads, yielding one entry per CDR3 protein. The sample includes about 270,000 distinct CDR3 sequences, less than 30% seen only once; the top ten take about 25%. This clonotype was detected ten times or more. V dropped 5 bases and J dropped 3 bases, with 15 bases sitting between them. The CDR3 length is 15 residues. Germline CDR1 is LNHDA and CDR2 is SQIVND (reference sequence).

Sequenced material: blood. This TCR came from a man aged 35 to 55 with Graves' hyperthyroidism that later progressed to Graves' ophthalmopathy. The chain combines TRBV19 with TRBJ2-3; possible D gene TRBD1, 6 bases. As DNA, the CDR3 is TGTGCCAGTAGTGACAGGTCGGCAGGGACAGATACGCAGTATTTT. Encoded protein: CASSDRSAGTDTQYF.